Following are 10 T cell receptor beta chains from one sample sequenced in a study of metastatic and nonmetastatic thyroid tumors. Until they underwent thyroid surgery, no patient had received any treatment. TCRdb re-called clones via MiXCR from the PCR reads. The sample records 40,000 to 50,000 clones, roughly 4% being singletons. The specimen sequenced was blood. Receptors were obtained from a female donor with papillary thyroid cancer or a benign thyroid nodule (not recorded which). Some clones in this sample may be carry-over from other donors' samples.

This clone was picked up a small number of times. The chain couples TRBV19 to TRBJ2-2; 7 bases map to TRBD2. After removal of 8 bases from V and 4 bases from J, the junction contained 1 base not matched to a gene. The CDR3 totals 12 residues. CDR1 is LNHDA and CDR2 is SQIVND in the germline V gene (reference sequence). The CDR3 DNA is TGTGCCAGTGGGGGGGGCACCGGGGAGCTGTTTTTT. Residues: CASGGGTGELFF.

This clone was seen at least ten times. A read error may be the cause here, since a much bigger clone is one base away. The chain links TRBV7-2 to TRBJ2-6; D is perhaps TRBD1 (6 bases). The CDR3 is 19 amino acids. Germline loops: CDR1 SGHTA, CDR2 FQGNSA. CDR3 amino acids: CASSLEMVYRESGANVPTF. CDR3 in DNA: TGTGCCAGCAGCTTAGAAATGGTTTACAGGGAATCTGGGGCCAACGTCCCGACTTTC.

Many counts were recorded for this clone. The genes are TRBV5-1 and TRBJ2-2, with D tentatively TRBD2 (5 bases). The germline CDR1 and CDR2 sequences are SGHRS and YFSETQ. The CDR3 contains 17 residues. V shed 4 bases and J shed 0 bases, with 16 bases lying between them. The DNA of the CDR3 is TGCGCCAGCAGCCTAGCCGGGCAACCCGCGAACACCGGGGAGCTGTTTTTT. Translating gives CASSLAGQPANTGELFF. Using reference TRBV5-1 and TRBJ2-2 for the parts outside the CDR3, the full variable domain is KAGVTQTPRYLIKTRGQQVTLSCSPISGHRSVSWYQQTPGQGLQFLFEYFSETQRNKGNFPGRFSGRQFSNSRSEMNVSTLELGDSALYLCASSLAGQPANTGELFFGEGSRLTVL.

Ten or more counts support this clone. A read error may produce the germline difference seen at one junction end. This rearrangement joins TRBV7-7 to TRBJ2-1; TRBD2 matches at 9 bases. The germline gives CDR1 SSHAT, CDR2 FNYEAQ (reference sequence). This CDR3 is 15 amino acids long. CDR3 residues: CASSLVASGDNEQFF. The CDR3 coding sequence is TGTGCTAGCAGCTTAGTCGCTAGCGGGGACAATGAGCAGTTCTTC.

This clone was seen a few times. The same CDR3 also results from other DNA sequences found in this sample. The rearrangement uses TRBV5-1 and TRBJ2-5; D gene unclear. This CDR3 has 12 residues. CDR1 SGHRS and CDR2 YFSETQ come from the germline V gene. Trimming stripped 2 bases from V and 3 bases from J, with 5 bases between. The CDR3 sequence: CASSFLEETQYF. CDR3 DNA sequence: TGCGCCAGCAGCTTCTTGGAAGAGACCCAGTACTTC.

The table lists this clone with a few counts. One end of the junction is discordant with germline, which a read error may explain. The rearrangement uses TRBV19 and TRBJ2-7, with unresolved D. The CDR3 spans 14 residues. Per germline, CDR1 LNHDA and CDR2 SQIVND (reference sequence). The CDR3 loop reads CASSPLTGSYKQYF. The DNA of the CDR3 is TGTGCCAGTAGCCCCCTCACGGGCTCCTACAAGCAGTACTTC.

This clone was detected many times. The conserved closing phenylalanine or tryptophan is absent in this CDR3, likely reflecting a read error. It is unclear where the CDR3 begins or ends on the DNA, so no DNA is shown, and the CDR3 is as TCRdb lists it. The V call is TRBV12-5, the J call TRBJ1-1. The length of the CDR3 is 10 amino acids, counting both ends. Germline CDR1 reads LGHNT; CDR2 reads FRNRAP. The chain's CDR3 is CASGLPSGRA.

Relative to its sample, this clone is medium-sized (0.01 to 0.1%). V gene TRBV6-1 combines with J gene TRBJ2-3; TRBD1 or TRBD2 may be the D gene (5 bases each). V lost 0 bases to trimming and J lost 3 bases, with 16 bases between them. Germline V gene data show CDR1 as MNHNS and CDR2 as SASEGT. The CDR3 runs 17 residues. CDR3 amino acids: CASSEAQWGKGTDTQYF. The DNA of the CDR3 is TGTGCCAGCAGTGAAGCGCAGTGGGGGAAAGGGACAGATACGCAGTATTTT.

This clone appeared a few times. The gene calls are TRBV7-3 and TRBJ2-5, with D possibly being TRBD1 (6 bases). Germline assignment: CDR1 SGHTA and CDR2 FQGTGA. The CDR3 runs to 15 residues. Trimming stripped 2 bases from V and 3 bases from J, with 13 bases between. CDR3 in amino acids: CASSLVGAGEETQYF. The CDR3 DNA reads TGTGCCAGCAGCTTAGTAGGGGCAGGGGAAGAGACCCAGTACTTC.

The table lists this clone with many counts. The chain has TRBV7-2 and TRBJ2-3; 9 bases are shared with TRBD2. The CDR3 covers 14 residues. Germline V gene lookup returns CDR1 SGHTA and CDR2 FQGNSA. V dropped 4 bases and J dropped 10; count of bases not matched to a gene: 9. CDR3 nucleotides: TGTGCCAGCAGCTCCGCTCAGGCGGGAGGGGCGCAGTATTTT. Protein sequence: CASSSAQAGGAQYF.